This T cell receptor beta chain was recorded in a study of neurological immune-mediated disorders. The CDR3 length is 14 residues. The ends were cut back, 0 bases at V and 2 bases at J, with 8 bases in the middle. Germline V gene data show CDR1 as MNHEY and CDR2 as SVGAGI. MiXCR, run by TCRdb on the 5' RACE reads, gives a single entry per CDR3 protein. The table has 66,000 or so distinct CDR3 sequences, approximately 5.2% seen once. The sample holds many counts of this clonotype. This clonotype originated in a woman aged 25 to 45 with multiple sclerosis. The rearrangement joins TRBV6-5 to TRBJ2-7; either TRBD1 or TRBD2 may fit D (5 bases each). Sequenced material: PBMCs. For the CDR3, the DNA is TGTGCCAGCAGTTACTCGGGGGAGACCTACGAGCAGTACTTC. Residues: CASSYSGETYEQYF.